The 7 T cell receptor beta chains listed next were all sequenced from one sample in a study of OX40 agonist ivuxolimab in advanced cancers. Clones were sequenced by immunoSEQ multiplex PCR, and TCRdb holds only the in-frame ones, with some missing. Of tens of thousands of clones listed, approximately 92% are singletons. Here the sequenced sample was CD4+ or CD8+ T cells sorted from blood, taken in a trial of the OX40 agonist ivuxolimab. Source of these receptors: an adult with an advanced solid tumor such as melanoma, head and neck, liver or kidney cancer.

V gene TRBV19 combines with J gene TRBJ2-2; D call uncertain. With 0 bases removed from V and 0 bases from J, the gap between germline ends came to 11 bases. CDR1 and CDR2 (germline): LNHDA, SQIVND (reference sequence). The CDR3 length is 17 residues. The CDR3 loop is CASSIDLRGANTGELFF. CDR3 sequence (DNA): TGTGCCAGTAGTATAGATCTTCGAGGTGCGAACACCGGGGAGCTGTTTTTT.

V is TRBV14 and J is TRBJ2-5, with 10 bases fitting TRBD1. CDR3 size: 16 residues. V was pared by 3 bases and J by 4 bases, with 8 bases of the junction left unmatched. Germline assignment: CDR1 SGHDN and CDR2 FVKESK. In nucleotides, the CDR3 is TGTGCCAGCAGCCATCTCGGGACAGGGGATCGAGAGACCCAGTACTTC. This gives the protein CASSHLGTGDRETQYF.

The J gene is TRBJ1-3, the V gene TRBV5-4; D perhaps matches TRBD1 (5 bases). Trimming cost V 2 bases and J 0 bases, with 9 bases left between them. The germline gives CDR1 SGHNT, CDR2 YYREEE (reference sequence). The CDR3 runs to 15 residues. CDR3 DNA sequence: TGTGCCAGCAGCTTCAGGGCTCGCTCTGGAAACACCATATATTTT. Translating gives CASSFRARSGNTIYF. Together with reference TRBV5-4 and TRBJ1-3, the CDR3 gives the full variable domain: ETGVTQSPTHLIKTRGQQVTLRCSSQSGHNTVSWYQQALGQGPQFIFQYYREEENGRGNFPPRFSGLQFPNYSSELNVNALELDDSALYLCASSFRARSGNTIYFGEGSWLTVV.

The V gene is TRBV28, the J gene TRBJ1-6, with D uncertain. The germline gives CDR1 MDHEN, CDR2 SYDVKM. Trimming shortened V by 6 bases and J by 6 bases, and 6 bases separated the two germline ends. The CDR3 runs to 12 residues. CDR3 amino acids: CASRSPNSPLHF. The CDR3 nucleotides are TGTGCCAGCAGAAGCCCTAATTCACCCCTCCACTTT.

J is TRBJ2-7 and V is TRBV5-1; unclear D gene. With 0 bases removed from V and 6 bases from J, the gap between germline ends came to 7 bases. This CDR3 spans 12 amino acids. Per the germline V gene, CDR1 is SGHRS and CDR2 is YFSETQ. The DNA of the CDR3 is TGCGCCAGCAGCTTGGAGGAGAGCGAGCAGTACTTC. This encodes CASSLEESEQYF.

This chain uses TRBV5-1 with TRBJ1-4; 8 nucleotides align to TRBD1. The germline CDR1 and CDR2 sequences are SGHRS and YFSETQ. The CDR3 spans 16 residues. Trimming removed 4 bases from V and 1 base from J; junction bases left unmatched: 6. The CDR3 DNA follows: TGCGCCAGCAGCCTCGGACAGGGACGAACTAATGAAAAACTGTTTTTT. Its protein product is CASSLGQGRTNEKLFF.

This clone was detected once. The chain uses TRBV10-2 and TRBJ2-7; D perhaps matches TRBD2 (5 bases). V was cut by 4 bases and J by 2 bases, with 12 bases left in between. CDR3 length: 14 amino acids. In germline, CDR1 is WSHSY, CDR2 SAAADI. Here the CDR3 reads CASSVAGNPYEQYF. CDR3 coding DNA: TGCGCCAGCAGTGTCGCCGGGAACCCCTACGAGCAGTACTTC.